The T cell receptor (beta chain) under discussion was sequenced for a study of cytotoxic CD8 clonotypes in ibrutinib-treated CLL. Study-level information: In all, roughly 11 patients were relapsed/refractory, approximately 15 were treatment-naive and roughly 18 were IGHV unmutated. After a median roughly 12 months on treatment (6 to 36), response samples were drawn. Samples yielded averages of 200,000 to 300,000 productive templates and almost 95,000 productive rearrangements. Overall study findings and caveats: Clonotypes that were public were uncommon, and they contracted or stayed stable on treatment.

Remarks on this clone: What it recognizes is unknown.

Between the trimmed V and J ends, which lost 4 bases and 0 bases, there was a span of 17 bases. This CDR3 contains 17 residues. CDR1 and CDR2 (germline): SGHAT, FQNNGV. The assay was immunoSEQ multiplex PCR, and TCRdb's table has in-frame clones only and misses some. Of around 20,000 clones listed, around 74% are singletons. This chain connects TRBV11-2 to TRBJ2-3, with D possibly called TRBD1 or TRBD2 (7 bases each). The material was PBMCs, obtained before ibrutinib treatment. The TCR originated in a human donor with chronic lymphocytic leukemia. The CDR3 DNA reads TGTGCCAGCAGCTCAGGGGGGCTAGCGGTTAGCACAGATACGCAGTATTTT. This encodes CASSSGGLAVSTDTQYF.